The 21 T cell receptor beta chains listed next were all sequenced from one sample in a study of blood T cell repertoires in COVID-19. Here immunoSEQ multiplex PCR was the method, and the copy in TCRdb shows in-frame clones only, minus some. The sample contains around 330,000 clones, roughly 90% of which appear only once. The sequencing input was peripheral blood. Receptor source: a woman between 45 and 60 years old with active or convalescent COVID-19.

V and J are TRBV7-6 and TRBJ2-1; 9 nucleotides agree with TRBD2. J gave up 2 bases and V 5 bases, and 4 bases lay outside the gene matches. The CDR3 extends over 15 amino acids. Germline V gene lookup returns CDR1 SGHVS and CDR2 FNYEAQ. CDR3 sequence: CASSLRGGAYNEQFF. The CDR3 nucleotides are TGTGCCAGCAGCCTGCGGGGGGGGGCCTACAATGAGCAGTTCTTC.

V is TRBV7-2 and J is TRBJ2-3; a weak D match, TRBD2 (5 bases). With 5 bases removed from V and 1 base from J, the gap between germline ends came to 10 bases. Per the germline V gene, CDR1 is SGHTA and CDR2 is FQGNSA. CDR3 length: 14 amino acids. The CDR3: CASSGRSGTDTQYF. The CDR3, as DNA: TGTGCCAGCAGCGGACGTAGCGGCACAGATACGCAGTATTTT.

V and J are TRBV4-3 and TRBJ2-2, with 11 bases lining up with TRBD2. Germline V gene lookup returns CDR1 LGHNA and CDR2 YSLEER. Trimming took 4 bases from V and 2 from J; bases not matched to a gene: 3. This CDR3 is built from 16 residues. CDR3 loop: CASSPGTSGNTGELFF. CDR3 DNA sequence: TGCGCCAGCAGCCCAGGGACTAGCGGAAACACCGGGGAGCTGTTTTTT.

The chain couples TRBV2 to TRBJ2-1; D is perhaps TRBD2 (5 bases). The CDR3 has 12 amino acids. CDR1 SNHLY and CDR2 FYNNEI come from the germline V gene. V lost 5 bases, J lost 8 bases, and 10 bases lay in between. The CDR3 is CASSSRGDEQFF. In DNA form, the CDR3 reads TGTGCCAGCAGTTCTCGGGGAGATGAGCAGTTCTTC.

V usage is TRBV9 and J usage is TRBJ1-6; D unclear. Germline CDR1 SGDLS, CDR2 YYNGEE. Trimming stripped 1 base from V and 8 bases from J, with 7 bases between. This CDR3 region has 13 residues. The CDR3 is CASSVLSDSPLHF. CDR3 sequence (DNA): TGTGCCAGCAGCGTACTCAGCGATTCACCCCTCCACTTT.

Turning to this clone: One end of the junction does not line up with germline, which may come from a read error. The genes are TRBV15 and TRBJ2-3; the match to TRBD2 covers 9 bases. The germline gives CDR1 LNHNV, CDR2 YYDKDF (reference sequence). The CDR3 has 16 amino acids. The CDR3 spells CAASSGGRAQTDTQYF. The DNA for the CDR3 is TGTGCCGCCAGCAGTGGCGGGAGGGCCCAGACAGATACGCAGTATTTT.

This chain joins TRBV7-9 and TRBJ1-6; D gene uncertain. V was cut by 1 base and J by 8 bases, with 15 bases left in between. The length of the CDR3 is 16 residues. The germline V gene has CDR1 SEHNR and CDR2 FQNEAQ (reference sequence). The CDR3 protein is CASSLVRADGHSPLHF. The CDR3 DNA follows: TGTGCCAGCAGCTTAGTCAGAGCGGATGGGCATTCACCCCTCCACTTT.

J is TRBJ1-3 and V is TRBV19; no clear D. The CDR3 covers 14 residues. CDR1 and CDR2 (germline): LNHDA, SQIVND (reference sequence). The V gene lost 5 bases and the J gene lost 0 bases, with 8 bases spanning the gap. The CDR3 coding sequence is TGTGCCAGTAGTGTCCCGGGCTCTGGAAACACCATATATTTT. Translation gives CASSVPGSGNTIYF. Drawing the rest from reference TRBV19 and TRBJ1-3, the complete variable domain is DGGITQSPKYLFRKEGQNVTLSCEQNLNHDAMYWYRQDPGQGLRLIYYSQIVNDFQKGDIAEGYSVSREKKESFPLTVTSAQKNPTAFYLCASSVPGSGNTIYFGEGSWLTVV.

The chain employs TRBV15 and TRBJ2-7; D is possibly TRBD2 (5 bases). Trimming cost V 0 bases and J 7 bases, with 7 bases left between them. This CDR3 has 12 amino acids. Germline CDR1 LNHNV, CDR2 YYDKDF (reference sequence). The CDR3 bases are TGTGCCACCAGCAGAGATAGGAGGGAGCAGTACTTC. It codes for CATSRDRREQYF.

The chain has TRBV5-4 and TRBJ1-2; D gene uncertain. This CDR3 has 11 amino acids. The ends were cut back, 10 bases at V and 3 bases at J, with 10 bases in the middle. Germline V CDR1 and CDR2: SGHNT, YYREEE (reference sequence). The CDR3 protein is CAPSEYYGYTF. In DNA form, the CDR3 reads TGTGCCCCCAGCGAGTACTATGGCTACACCTTC.

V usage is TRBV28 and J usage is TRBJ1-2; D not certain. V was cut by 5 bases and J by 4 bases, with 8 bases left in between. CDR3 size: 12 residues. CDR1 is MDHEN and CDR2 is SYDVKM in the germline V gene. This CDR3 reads CASSPRVYGYTF. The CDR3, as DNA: TGTGCCAGCAGTCCCCGGGTCTATGGCTACACCTTC.

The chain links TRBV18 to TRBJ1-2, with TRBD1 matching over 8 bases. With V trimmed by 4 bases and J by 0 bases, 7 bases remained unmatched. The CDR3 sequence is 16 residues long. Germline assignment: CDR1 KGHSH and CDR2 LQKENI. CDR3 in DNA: TGTGCCAGCTCACGTGGGACAGGCCATACTAACTATGGCTACACCTTC. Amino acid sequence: CASSRGTGHTNYGYTF.

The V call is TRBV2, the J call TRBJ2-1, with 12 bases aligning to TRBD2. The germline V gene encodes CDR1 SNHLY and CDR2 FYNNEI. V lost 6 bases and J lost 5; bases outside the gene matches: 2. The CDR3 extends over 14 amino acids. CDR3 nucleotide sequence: TGTGCCAGCAGAGGACTAGCGGGGCACAATGAGCAGTTCTTC. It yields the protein CASRGLAGHNEQFF.

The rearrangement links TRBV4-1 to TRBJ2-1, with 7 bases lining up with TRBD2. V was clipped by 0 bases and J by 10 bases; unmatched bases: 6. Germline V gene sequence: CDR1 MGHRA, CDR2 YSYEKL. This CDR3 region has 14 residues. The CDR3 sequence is CASSQDRTREEQFF. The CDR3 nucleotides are TGCGCCAGCAGCCAAGATCGGACTAGGGAAGAGCAGTTCTTC.

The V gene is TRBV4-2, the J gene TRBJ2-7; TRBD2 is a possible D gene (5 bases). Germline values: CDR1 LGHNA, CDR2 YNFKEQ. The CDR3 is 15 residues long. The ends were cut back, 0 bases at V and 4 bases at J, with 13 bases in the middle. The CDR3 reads CASSQETTPAYEQYF. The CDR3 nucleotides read TGTGCCAGCAGCCAAGAGACTACCCCGGCGTACGAGCAGTACTTC.

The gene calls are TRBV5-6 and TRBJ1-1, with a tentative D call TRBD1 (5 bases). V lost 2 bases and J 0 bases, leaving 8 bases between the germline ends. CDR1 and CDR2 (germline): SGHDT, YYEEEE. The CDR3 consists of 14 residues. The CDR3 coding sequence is TGTGCCAGCAGCTTCTCAGGGCTGAACACTGAAGCTTTCTTT. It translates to CASSFSGLNTEAFF.

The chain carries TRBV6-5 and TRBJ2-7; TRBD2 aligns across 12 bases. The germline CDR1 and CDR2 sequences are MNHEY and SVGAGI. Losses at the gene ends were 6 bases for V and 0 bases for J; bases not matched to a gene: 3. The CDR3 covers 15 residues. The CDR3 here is CASRRLAGASYEQYF. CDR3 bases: TGTGCCAGCAGGCGACTAGCGGGAGCCTCCTACGAGCAGTACTTC.

The CDR3 region has the DNA TGTGCCAGCAGCTTAGAGTTCGGGACTAGCGCCGGGTGGAAAGAGACCCAGTACTTC. This sequence encodes CASSLEFGTSAGWKETQYF. The rearrangement joins TRBV11-2 to TRBJ2-5; 10 nucleotides line up with TRBD2. V dropped 0 bases and J dropped 3; count of bases not matched to a gene: 13. This CDR3 contains 19 residues. Germline loops: CDR1 SGHAT, CDR2 FQNNGV.

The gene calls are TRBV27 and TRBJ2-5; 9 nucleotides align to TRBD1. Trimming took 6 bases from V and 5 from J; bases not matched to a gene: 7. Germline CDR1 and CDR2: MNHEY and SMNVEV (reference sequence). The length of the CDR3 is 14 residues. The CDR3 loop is CASSPGTGMETQYF. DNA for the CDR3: TGTGCCAGCAGCCCAGGGACAGGGATGGAGACCCAGTACTTC.

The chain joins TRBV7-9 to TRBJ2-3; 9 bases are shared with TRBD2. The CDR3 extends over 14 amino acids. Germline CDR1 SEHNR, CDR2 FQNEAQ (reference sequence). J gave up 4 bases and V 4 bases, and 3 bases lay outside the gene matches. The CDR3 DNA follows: TGTGCCAGCAGCTATAGCGGGGGATCAGATACGCAGTATTTT. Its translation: CASSYSGGSDTQYF.

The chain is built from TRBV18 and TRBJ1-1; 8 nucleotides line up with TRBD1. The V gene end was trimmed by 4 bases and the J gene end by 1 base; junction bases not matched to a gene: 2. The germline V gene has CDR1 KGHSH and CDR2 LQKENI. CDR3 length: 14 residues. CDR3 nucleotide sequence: TGTGCCAGCTCACATGGACAGGGGAACACTGAAGCTTTCTTT. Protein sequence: CASSHGQGNTEAFF.